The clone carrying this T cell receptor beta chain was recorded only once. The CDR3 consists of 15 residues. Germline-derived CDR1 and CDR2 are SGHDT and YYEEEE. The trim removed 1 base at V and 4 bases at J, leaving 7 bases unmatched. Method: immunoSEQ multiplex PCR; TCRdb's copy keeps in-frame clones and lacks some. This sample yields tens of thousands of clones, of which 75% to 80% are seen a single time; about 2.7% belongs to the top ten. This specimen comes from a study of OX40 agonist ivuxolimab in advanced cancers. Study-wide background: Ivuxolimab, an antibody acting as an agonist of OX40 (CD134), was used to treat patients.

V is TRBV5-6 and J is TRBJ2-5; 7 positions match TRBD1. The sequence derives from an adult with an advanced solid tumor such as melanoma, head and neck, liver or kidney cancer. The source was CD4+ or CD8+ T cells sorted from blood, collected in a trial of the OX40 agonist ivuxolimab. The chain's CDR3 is CASSLQQGIRETQYF. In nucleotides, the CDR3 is TGTGCCAGCAGCTTGCAACAGGGGATAAGAGAGACCCAGTACTTC.